The T cell receptor beta chain under discussion was sequenced for a study of T-cell reconstitution after alpha-beta-depleted transplantation in children. Germline CDR1 is SQVTM and CDR2 is ANQGSEA. Trimming shortened V by 6 bases and J by 0 bases, and 17 bases separated the two germline ends. The length of the CDR3 is 15 residues. A library of TCRbeta sequences, prepared with unique molecular identifiers, was generated. TCRdb analysed the PCR reads with MiXCR anew, one entry per CDR3 protein. There are under 300,000 distinct CDR3 sequences in the sample; around 10% occur only once, and about 20% lies in the top ten.

This chain links TRBV29-1 with TRBJ2-5; D not resolved. The clonotype was recovered from a male patient under 10 years old who had a stem cell transplant for chronic granulomatous disease, so the T cells may come from the graft donor. The sequencing here drew on peripheral blood, taken 180 days after TCRalphabeta/CD19-depleted stem cell transplant. The DNA of the CDR3 is TGCAGCGTGATCCTTGGATTTCCGGACCAAGAGACCCAGTACTTC. The encoded protein is CSVILGFPDQETQYF. Full variable domain (remainder filled in from reference TRBV29-1 and TRBJ2-5): SAVISQKPSRDICQRGTSLTIQCQVDSQVTMMFWYRQQPGQSLTLIATANQGSEATYESGFVIDKFPISRPNLTFSTLTVSNMSPEDSSIYLCSVILGFPDQETQYFGPGTRLLVL.